This T cell receptor beta chain was obtained from a study of monozygotic twins with inflammatory bowel disease. The team made cDNA by running eight separate reactions for each sample. PCR of TCRalpha and TCRbeta cDNA was nested, with two rounds of around 16 and 10 cycles. From its re-call of the 5' RACE reads, TCRdb lists each CDR3 protein once, without DNA. This repertoire includes approximately 390,000 distinct CDR3 sequences. Germline CDR1 is SNHLY and CDR2 is FYNNEI. This CDR3 comprises 16 residues. Unsorted whole blood yielded the total RNA, with T cells left unselected. On this clonotype itself: The antigen is unknown.

Study-wide results and limits: Telling apart the different T cell subtypes was not possible.

Sequencing was done on a sample of blood. J is TRBJ2-1 and V is TRBV2; TCRdb selects TRBD2, and the lack of DNA leaves this call unchecked. The receptor comes from a human donor with ulcerative colitis or Crohn's disease, or a healthy co-twin of an affected twin (not recorded which). The chain's CDR3 is CASSAPGTSANNEQFF.